This T cell receptor beta chain stems from a study of neurological immune-mediated disorders. Time point defined: technical triplicate 1. Germline V CDR1 and CDR2: SEHNR, FQNEAQ (reference sequence). V gave up 4 bases and J gave up 5 bases, with 9 bases separating them. This CDR3 has 13 residues. This clonotype has a count of ten or more. With 10-nucleotide random UMIs included, cDNA was synthesized by 5'RACE. A single record per CDR3 protein comes from TCRdb applying MiXCR to the 5' RACE reads. Of some 38,000 distinct CDR3 sequences in the sample, 11% were seen once. The sequence derives from a man in his 60s with HTLV-1-associated myelopathy (HAM/TSP). The rearrangement joins TRBV7-9 to TRBJ2-1, with a possible D match to TRBD2 (5 bases). Sequencing was performed on PBMCs. The DNA for the CDR3 is TGTGCCAGCAGCTCCGGGGATAACAATGAGCAGTTCTTC. Its protein is CASSSGDNNEQFF.